This TCR beta chain was sequenced in a study of blood T cell repertoires in COVID-19. About the research overall: The United States, Italy and Spain provided the acute and convalescent COVID-19 samples. PBMCs, B-cell-depleted T cells, or T cells were the source of the cDNA or gDNA that made up the material.

Profiling relied on immunoSEQ multiplex PCR, and the TCRdb table lists in-frame clones only, not all of them. The sample holds approximately 300,000 clones, more than 80% seen once. The V gene lost 6 bases and the J gene lost 5 bases, with 8 bases spanning the gap. The CDR3 spans 13 residues. What was sequenced was peripheral blood. This clonotype was obtained from a woman in her thirties or forties with acute or convalescent COVID-19. The chain is built from TRBV12-3 or TRBV12-4 and TRBJ1-6; D is unclear. The DNA for the CDR3 is TGTGCCAGCAGAAACAGCCATAATTCACCCCTCCACTTT. Residues: CASRNSHNSPLHF.